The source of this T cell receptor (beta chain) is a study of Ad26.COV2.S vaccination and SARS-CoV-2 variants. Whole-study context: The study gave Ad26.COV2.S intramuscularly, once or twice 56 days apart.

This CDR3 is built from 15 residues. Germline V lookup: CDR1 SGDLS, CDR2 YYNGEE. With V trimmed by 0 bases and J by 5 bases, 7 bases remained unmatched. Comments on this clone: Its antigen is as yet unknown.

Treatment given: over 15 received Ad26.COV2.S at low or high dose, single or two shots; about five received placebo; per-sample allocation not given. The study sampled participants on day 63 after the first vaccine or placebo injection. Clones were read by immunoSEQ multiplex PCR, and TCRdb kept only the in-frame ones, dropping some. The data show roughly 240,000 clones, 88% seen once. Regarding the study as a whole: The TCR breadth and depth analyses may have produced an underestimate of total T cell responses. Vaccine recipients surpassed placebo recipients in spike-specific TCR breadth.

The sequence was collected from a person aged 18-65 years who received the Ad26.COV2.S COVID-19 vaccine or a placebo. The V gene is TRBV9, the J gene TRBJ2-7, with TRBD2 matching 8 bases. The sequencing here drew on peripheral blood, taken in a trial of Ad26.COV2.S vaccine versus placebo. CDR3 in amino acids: CASSVAGGPLDEQYF. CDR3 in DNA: TGTGCCAGCAGCGTAGCGGGAGGGCCTCTCGACGAGCAGTACTTC.